The T cell receptor beta chain under discussion was sequenced for a study of identifying expanded T cells in peripheral blood. The assay was immunoSEQ multiplex PCR, and TCRdb's table has in-frame clones only and misses some. Of about 100,000 clones in the sample, 80% to 90% were seen once. This receptor was taken from a person aged 18 to 75 in good health. Sequenced sample: blood.

The CDR3 reads CALGRQIASSPLHF. As DNA, the CDR3 is TGTGCCTTAGGACGACAGATTGCGAGTTCACCCCTCCACTTT. The gene calls are TRBV30 and TRBJ1-6; tentative D call: TRBD1 (5 bases). The germline CDR1 and CDR2 sequences are GTSNPN and SVGIG (reference sequence). Trimming removed 7 bases from V and 9 bases from J, with 19 bases in between. This CDR3 has 14 amino acids.